This T cell receptor (beta chain) was captured in a study of blood T cell repertoires in COVID-19. Study context: The origin of the acute and convalescent COVID-19 samples was the United States, Italy and Spain. T cells, B-cell-depleted T cells, or PBMCs supplied cDNA or gDNA.

This CDR3 spans 16 amino acids. The V gene lost 1 base and the J gene lost 2 bases, with 15 bases spanning the gap. The germline gives CDR1 SGHTA, CDR2 FQGNSA. Authors' methods: Reference gene primer amplification gave estimated nucleated cell counts. This table comes from immunoSEQ multiplex PCR, and its TCRdb copy is limited to in-frame clones, with some not included. The DNA gave D and trimming, while V, J and clone size come from that table. The table lists 270,000 or so clones, around 89% of them singletons. The chain is built from TRBV7-2 and TRBJ2-7, with TRBD2 as a possible D gene (5 bases). This TCR derives from a man in his forties with acute or convalescent COVID-19. Material for sequencing was peripheral blood. This chain's CDR3 is CASSLVGSGDTYEQYF. The CDR3 DNA follows: TGTGCCAGCAGCTTAGTTGGCAGCGGTGATACCTACGAGCAGTACTTC.